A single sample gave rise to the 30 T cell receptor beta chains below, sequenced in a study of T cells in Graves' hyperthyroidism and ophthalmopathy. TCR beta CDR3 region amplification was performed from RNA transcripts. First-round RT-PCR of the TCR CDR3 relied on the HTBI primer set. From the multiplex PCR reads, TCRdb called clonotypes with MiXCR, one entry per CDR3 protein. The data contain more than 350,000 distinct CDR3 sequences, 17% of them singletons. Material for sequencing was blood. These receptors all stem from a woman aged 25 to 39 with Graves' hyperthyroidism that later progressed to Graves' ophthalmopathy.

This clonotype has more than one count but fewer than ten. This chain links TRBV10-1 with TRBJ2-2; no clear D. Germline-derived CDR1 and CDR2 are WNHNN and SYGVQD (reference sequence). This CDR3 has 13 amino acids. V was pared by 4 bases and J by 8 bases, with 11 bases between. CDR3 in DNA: TGCGCCAGCAGTGTATATAGGTCTGGGGAGCTGTTTTTT. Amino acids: CASSVYRSGELFF.

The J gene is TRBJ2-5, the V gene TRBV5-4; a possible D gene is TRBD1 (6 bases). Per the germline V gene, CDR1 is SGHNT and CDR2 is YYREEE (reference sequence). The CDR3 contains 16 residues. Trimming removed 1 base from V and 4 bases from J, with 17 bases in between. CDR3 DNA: TGTGCCAGCAGCTTGATGGCTCAGGGGCCGACAGAGACCCAGTACTTC. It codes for CASSLMAQGPTETQYF.

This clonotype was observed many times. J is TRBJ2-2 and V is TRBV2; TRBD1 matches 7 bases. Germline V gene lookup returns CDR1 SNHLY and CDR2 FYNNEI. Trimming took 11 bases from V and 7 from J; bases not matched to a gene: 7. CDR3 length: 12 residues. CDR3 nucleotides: TGTGCCGGACAGGTTACCGGCGGGGAGCTGTTTTTT. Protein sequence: CAGQVTGGELFF.

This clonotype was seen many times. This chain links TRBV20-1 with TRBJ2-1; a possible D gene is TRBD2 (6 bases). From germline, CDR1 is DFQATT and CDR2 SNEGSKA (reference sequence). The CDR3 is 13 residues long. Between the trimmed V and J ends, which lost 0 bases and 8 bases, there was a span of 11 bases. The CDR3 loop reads CSARDSPGDEQFF. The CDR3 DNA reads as TGCAGTGCTAGAGATTCTCCGGGGGATGAGCAGTTCTTC.

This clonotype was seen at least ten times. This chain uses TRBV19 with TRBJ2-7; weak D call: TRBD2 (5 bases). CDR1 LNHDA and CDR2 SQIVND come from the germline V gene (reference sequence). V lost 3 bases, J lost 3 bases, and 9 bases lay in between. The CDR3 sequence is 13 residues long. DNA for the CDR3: TGTGCCAGTAGTATGATGGGAGTCTACGAGCAGTACTTC. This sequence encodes CASSMMGVYEQYF.

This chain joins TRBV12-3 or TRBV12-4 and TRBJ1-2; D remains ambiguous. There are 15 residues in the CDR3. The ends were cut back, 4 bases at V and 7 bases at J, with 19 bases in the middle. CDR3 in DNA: TGTGCCAGCAGTTCTAACCGCCTCTTGGTCGGTGGCTACACCTTC. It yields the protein CASSSNRLLVGGYTF.

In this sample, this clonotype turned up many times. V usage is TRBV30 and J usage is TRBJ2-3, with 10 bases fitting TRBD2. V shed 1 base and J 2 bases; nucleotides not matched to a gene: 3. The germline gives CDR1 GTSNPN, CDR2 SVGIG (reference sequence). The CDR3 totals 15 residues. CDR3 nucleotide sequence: TGTGCCTGGAGTGAACTAGCGGGGTCCACAGATACGCAGTATTTT. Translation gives CAWSELAGSTDTQYF.

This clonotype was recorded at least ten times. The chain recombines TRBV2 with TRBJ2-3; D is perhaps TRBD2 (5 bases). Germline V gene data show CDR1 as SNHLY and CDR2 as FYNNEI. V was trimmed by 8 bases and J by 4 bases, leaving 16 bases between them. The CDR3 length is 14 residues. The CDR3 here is CASLPEGAPDTQYF. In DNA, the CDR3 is TGTGCCAGCCTTCCCGAGGGAGCCCCAGATACGCAGTATTTT.

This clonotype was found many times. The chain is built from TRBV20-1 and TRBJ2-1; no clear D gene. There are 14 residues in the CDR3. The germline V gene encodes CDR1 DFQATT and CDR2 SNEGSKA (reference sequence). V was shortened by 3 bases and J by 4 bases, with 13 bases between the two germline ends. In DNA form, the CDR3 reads TGCAGTGCTAGGGTTTTTGGCCTTTACAATGAGCAGTTCTTC. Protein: CSARVFGLYNEQFF.

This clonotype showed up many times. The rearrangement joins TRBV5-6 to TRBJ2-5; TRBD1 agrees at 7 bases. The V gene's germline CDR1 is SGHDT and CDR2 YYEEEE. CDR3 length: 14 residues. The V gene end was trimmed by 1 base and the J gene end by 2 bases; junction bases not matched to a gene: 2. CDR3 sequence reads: CASSLPGQQETQYF. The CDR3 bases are TGTGCCAGCAGCTTGCCGGGACAGCAAGAGACCCAGTACTTC.

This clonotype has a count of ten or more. The CDR3: CASSTGGNTEAFF. CDR3 sequence (DNA): TGTGCCAGCAGTACGGGGGGGAACACTGAAGCTTTCTTT. The chain employs TRBV2 and TRBJ1-1; tentatively, D is TRBD1 (5 bases). Germline V gene data show CDR1 as SNHLY and CDR2 as FYNNEI. The CDR3 runs 13 residues. Trimming took off 5 bases at V and 1 base at J, with 8 bases between the two ends.

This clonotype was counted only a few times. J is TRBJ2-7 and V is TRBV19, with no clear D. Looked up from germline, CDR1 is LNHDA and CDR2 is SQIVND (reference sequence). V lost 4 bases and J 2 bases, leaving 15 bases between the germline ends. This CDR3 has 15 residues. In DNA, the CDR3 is TGTGCCAGTAGTAGTGCCGGGTCTTCGGCCTACGAGCAGTACTTC. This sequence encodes CASSSAGSSAYEQYF.

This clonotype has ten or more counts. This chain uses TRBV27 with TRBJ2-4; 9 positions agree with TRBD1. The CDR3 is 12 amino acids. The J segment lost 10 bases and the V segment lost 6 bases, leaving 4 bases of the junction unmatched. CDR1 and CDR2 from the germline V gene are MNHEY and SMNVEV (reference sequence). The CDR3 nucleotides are TGTGCCAGCAGCGACAGGGGGTATATTCAGTACTTC. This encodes CASSDRGYIQYF.

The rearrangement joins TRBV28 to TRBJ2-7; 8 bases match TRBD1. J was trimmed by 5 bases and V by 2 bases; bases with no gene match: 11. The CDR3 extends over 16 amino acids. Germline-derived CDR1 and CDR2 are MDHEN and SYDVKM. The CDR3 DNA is TGTGCCAGCAGTTTAGTTACAGGGGGTAGATGGGACGAGCAGTACTTC. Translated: CASSLVTGGRWDEQYF.

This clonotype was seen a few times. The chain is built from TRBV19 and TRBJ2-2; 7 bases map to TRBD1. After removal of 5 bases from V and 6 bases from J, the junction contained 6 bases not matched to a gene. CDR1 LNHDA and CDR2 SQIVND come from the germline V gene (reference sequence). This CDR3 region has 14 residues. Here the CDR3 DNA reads TGTGCCAGTAGTTGGACAGGCGGCCCCGGGGAGCTGTTTTTT. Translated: CASSWTGGPGELFF. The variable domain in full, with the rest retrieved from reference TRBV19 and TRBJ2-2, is DGGITQSPKYLFRKEGQNVTLSCEQNLNHDAMYWYRQDPGQGLRLIYYSQIVNDFQKGDIAEGYSVSREKKESFPLTVTSAQKNPTAFYLCASSWTGGPGELFFGEGSRLTVL.

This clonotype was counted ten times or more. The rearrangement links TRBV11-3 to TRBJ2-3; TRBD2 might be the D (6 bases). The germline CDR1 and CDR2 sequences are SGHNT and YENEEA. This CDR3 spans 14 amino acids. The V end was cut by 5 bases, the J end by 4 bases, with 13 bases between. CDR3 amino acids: CASSPQGLSDTQYF. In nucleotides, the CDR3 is TGTGCCAGCAGCCCCCAGGGACTTTCAGATACGCAGTATTTT. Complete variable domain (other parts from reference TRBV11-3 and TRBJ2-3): EAGVVQSPRYKIIEKKQPVAFWCNPISGHNTLYWYLQNLGQGPELLIRYENEEAVDDSQLPKDRFSAERLKGVDSTLKIQPAELGDSAVYLCASSPQGLSDTQYFGPGTRLTVL.

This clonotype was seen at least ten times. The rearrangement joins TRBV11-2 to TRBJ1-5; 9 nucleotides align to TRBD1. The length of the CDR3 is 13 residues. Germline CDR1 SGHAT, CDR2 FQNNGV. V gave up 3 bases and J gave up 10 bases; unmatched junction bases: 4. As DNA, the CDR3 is TGTGCCAGCAGCTTGGGACAGGGAGCTCCCCAGCATTTT. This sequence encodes CASSLGQGAPQHF.

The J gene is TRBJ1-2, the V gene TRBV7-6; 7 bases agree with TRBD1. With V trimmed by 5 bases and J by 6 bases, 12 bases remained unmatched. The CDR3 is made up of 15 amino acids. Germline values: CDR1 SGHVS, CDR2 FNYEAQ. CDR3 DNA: TGTGCCAGCAGCGCTCCTCCGGGACAGATCGATGGCTACACCTTC. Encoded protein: CASSAPPGQIDGYTF.

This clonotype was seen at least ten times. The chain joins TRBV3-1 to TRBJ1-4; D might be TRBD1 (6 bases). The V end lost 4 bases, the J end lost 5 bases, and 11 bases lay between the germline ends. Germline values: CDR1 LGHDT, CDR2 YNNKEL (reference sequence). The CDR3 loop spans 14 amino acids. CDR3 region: CASSRGQGNEKLFF. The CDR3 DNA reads TGTGCCAGCAGCCGGGGACAAGGCAATGAAAAACTGTTTTTT. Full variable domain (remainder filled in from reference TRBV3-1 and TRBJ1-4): DTAVSQTPKYLVTQMGNDKSIKCEQNLGHDTMYWYKQDSKKFLKIMFSYNNKELIINETVPNRFSPKSPDKAHLNLHINSLELGDSAVYFCASSRGQGNEKLFFGSGTQLSVL.

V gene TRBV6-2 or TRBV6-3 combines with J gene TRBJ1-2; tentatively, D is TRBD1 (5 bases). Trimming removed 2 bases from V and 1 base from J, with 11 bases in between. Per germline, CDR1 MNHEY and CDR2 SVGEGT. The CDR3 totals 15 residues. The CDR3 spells CASSYRRVFNYGYTF. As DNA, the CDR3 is TGTGCCAGCAGTTACCGCAGGGTCTTTAACTATGGCTACACCTTC.

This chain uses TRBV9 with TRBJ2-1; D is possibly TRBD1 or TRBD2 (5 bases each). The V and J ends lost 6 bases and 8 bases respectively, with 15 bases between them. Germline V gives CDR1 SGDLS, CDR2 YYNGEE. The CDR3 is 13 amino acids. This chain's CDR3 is CASTRDPSHEQFF. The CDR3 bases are TGTGCCAGCACTCGGGACCCTAGCCATGAGCAGTTCTTC.

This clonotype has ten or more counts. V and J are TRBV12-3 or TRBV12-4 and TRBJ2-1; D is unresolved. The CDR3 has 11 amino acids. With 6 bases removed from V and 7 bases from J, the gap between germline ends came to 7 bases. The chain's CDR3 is CASSPANEQFF. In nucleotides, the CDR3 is TGTGCCAGCAGCCCTGCAAATGAGCAGTTCTTC.

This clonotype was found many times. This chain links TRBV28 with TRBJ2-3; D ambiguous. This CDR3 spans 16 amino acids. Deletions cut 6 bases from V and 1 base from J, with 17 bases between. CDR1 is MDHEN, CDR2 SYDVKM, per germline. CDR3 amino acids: CASSSLSVVGTDTQYF. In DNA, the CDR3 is TGTGCCAGCAGCAGTTTATCGGTAGTTGGCACAGATACGCAGTATTTT.

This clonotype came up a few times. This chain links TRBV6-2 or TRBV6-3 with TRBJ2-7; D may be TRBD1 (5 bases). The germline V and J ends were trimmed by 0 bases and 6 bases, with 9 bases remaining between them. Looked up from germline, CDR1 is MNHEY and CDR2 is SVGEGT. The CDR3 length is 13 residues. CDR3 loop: CASSYSRAIEQYF. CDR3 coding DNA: TGTGCCAGCAGTTACTCCAGGGCGATCGAGCAGTACTTC.

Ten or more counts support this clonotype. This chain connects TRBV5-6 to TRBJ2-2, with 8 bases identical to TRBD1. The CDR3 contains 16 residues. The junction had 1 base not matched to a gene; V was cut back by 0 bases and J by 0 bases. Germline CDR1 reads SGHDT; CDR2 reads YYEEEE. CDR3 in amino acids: CASSLGQGPNTGELFF. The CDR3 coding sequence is TGTGCCAGCAGCTTGGGACAGGGGCCGAACACCGGGGAGCTGTTTTTT.

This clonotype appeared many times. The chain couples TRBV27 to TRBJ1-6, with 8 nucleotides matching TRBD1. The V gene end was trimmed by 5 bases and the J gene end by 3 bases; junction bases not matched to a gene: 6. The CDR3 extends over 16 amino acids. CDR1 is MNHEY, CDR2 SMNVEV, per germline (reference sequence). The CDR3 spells CASSLTGTGYNSPLHF. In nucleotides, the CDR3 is TGTGCCAGCAGTCTAACTGGGACAGGCTATAATTCACCCCTCCACTTT.

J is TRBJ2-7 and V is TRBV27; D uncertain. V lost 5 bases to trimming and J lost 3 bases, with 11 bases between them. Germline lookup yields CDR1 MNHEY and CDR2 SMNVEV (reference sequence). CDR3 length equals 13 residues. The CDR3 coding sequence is TGTGCCAGCAGTGAGAGGTCCCTCTACGAGCAGTACTTC. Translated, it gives CASSERSLYEQYF.

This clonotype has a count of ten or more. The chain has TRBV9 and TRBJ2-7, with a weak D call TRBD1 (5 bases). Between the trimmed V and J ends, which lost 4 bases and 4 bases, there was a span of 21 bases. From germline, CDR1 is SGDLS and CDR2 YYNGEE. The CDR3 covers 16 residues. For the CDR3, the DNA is TGTGCCAGCAGCCCCCCCAGGGAACCCTCCCCTTACGAGCAGTACTTC. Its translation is CASSPPREPSPYEQYF.

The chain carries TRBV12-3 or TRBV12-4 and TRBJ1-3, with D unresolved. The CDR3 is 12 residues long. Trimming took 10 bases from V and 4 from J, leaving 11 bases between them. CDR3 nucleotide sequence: TGTGCCACCAACCCCCAGGGAAACACCATATATTTT. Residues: CATNPQGNTIYF.

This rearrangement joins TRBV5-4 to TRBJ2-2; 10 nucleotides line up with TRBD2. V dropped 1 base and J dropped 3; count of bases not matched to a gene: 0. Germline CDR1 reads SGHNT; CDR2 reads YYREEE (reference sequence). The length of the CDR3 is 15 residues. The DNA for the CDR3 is TGTGCCAGCAGCTTGCTAGCGGGGGACACCGGGGAGCTGTTTTTT. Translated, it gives CASSLLAGDTGELFF.